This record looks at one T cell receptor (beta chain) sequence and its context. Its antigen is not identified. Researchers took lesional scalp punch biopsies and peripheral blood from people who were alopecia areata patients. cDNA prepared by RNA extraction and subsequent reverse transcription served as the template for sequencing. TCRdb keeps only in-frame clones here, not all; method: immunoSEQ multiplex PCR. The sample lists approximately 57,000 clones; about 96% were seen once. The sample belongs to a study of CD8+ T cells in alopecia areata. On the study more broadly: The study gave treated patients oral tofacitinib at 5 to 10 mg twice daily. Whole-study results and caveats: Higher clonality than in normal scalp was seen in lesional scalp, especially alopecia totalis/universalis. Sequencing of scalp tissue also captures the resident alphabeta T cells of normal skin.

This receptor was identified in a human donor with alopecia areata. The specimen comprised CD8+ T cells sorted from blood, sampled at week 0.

CDR3: CASSQNGDYGYTF. The CDR3 nucleotides are TGCGCCAGCAGTCAAAACGGGGACTATGGCTACACCTTC. This chain connects TRBV4-1 to TRBJ1-2; D is undetermined. V lost 6 bases to trimming and J lost 3 bases, with 11 bases between them. The CDR3 runs 13 residues. The germline CDR1 and CDR2 sequences are MGHRA and YSYEKL.